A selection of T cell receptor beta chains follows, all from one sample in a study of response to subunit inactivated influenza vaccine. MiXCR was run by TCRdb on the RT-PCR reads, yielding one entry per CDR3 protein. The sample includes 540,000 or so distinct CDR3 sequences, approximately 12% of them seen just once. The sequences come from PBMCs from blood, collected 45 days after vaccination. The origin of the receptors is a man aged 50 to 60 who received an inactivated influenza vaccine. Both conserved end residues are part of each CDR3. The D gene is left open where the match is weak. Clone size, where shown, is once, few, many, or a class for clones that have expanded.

CDR3aa: CAISEEAGGNEQFF
CDR3nt: TGTGCCATCAGTGAGGAGGCGGGCGGGAATGAGCAGTTCTTC
d_gene: NA
j_gene: TRBJ2-1
abundance: many
v_gene: TRBV10-3
len: 14

CDR3aa: CASSLWTLGDTQYF
CDR3nt: TGTGCCAGCAGTCTATGGACCCTTGGGGATACCCAGTACTTC
d_gene: NA
j_gene: TRBJ2-5
abundance: NA
v_gene: TRBV7-2
len: 14

CDR3aa: CASSQEIPSGGEWETQYF
CDR3nt: TGTGCCAGCAGCCAAGAGATCCCTAGCGGGGGAGAGTGGGAGACCCAGTACTTC
d_gene: TRBD2
j_gene: TRBJ2-5
abundance: NA
v_gene: TRBV3-1
len: 18

CDR3aa: CASSYSPGQGLETQYF
CDR3nt: TGTGCCAGCAGTTACTCGCCGGGACAGGGGTTGGAGACCCAGTACTTC
d_gene: TRBD1
j_gene: TRBJ2-5
abundance: few
v_gene: TRBV6-5
len: 16

CDR3aa: CATSSGLATQETQYF
CDR3nt: TGTGCCACCAGCAGCGGACTAGCGACACAAGAGACCCAGTACTTC
d_gene: TRBD2
j_gene: TRBJ2-5
abundance: NA
v_gene: TRBV15
len: 15

CDR3aa: CASSQMLGSNQPQHF
CDR3nt: TGTGCCAGCAGCCAAATGCTAGGTAGTAATCAGCCCCAGCATTTT
d_gene: NA
j_gene: TRBJ1-5
abundance: few
v_gene: TRBV3-1
len: 15

CDR3aa: CASSVGATGRETQYF
CDR3nt: TGTGCCAGCAGCGTAGGTGCGACAGGAAGAGAGACCCAGTACTTC
d_gene: NA
j_gene: TRBJ2-5
abundance: few
v_gene: TRBV9
len: 15

CDR3aa: CSATTDRDEQYF
CDR3nt: TGCAGTGCTACAACCGACAGGGACGAGCAGTACTTC
d_gene: TRBD1
j_gene: TRBJ2-7
abundance: NA
v_gene: TRBV20-1
len: 12

CDR3aa: CSLDRYNEQFF
CDR3nt: TGCAGCTTAGACCGGTACAATGAGCAGTTCTTC
d_gene: NA
j_gene: TRBJ2-1
abundance: NA
v_gene: TRBV29-1
len: 11

CDR3aa: CSARVLAGPYNEQFF
CDR3nt: TGCAGTGCTAGAGTTCTAGCGGGCCCTTACAATGAGCAGTTCTTC
d_gene: TRBD2
j_gene: TRBJ2-1
abundance: NA
v_gene: TRBV20-1
len: 15

CDR3aa: CASSLAALAGGSTDTQYF
CDR3nt: TGTGCCAGCAGCTTAGCTGCTCTAGCGGGAGGCAGCACAGATACGCAGTATTTT
d_gene: TRBD2
j_gene: TRBJ2-3
abundance: many
v_gene: TRBV11-1
len: 18

CDR3aa: CAITSGITDTQYF
CDR3nt: TGTGCCATTACTAGCGGGATCACAGATACGCAGTATTTT
d_gene: TRBD2
j_gene: TRBJ2-3
abundance: NA
v_gene: TRBV10-3
len: 13

CDR3aa: CSAHRADYGYTF
CDR3nt: TGCAGTGCTCACAGGGCCGACTATGGCTACACCTTC
d_gene: NA
j_gene: TRBJ1-2
abundance: NA
v_gene: TRBV20-1
len: 12

CDR3aa: CASSLAVGGFGANVLTF
CDR3nt: TGCGCCAGCAGCTTGGCCGTAGGGGGCTTCGGGGCCAACGTCCTGACTTTC
d_gene: TRBD1
j_gene: TRBJ2-6
abundance: few
v_gene: TRBV5-1
len: 17

CDR3aa: CASSGTGTSDTQYF
CDR3nt: TGTGCCAGCAGCGGGACAGGGACTTCAGATACGCAGTATTTT
d_gene: TRBD1
j_gene: TRBJ2-3
abundance: few
v_gene: TRBV3-1
len: 14

CDR3aa: CASSFGVVETFF
CDR3nt: TGTGCCAGCAGTTTCGGGGTCGTCGAGACTTTCTTT
d_gene: NA
j_gene: TRBJ1-1
abundance: few
v_gene: TRBV12-3/TRBV12-4
len: 12

CDR3aa: CASSLMFVGREEDTQYF
CDR3nt: TGTGCCAGCAGCTTAATGTTTGTCGGGCGGGAGGAGGATACGCAGTATTTT
d_gene: TRBD2
j_gene: TRBJ2-3
abundance: NA
v_gene: TRBV7-2
len: 17

CDR3aa: CASSLTSGGEYEQYF
CDR3nt: TGTGCCAGCAGCCTGACTAGCGGGGGGGAGTACGAGCAGTACTTC
d_gene: TRBD2
j_gene: TRBJ2-7
abundance: NA
v_gene: TRBV7-6
len: 15

CDR3aa: CASSYGTHNEQFF
CDR3nt: TGTGCCAGCAGTTACGGGACTCACAATGAGCAGTTCTTC
d_gene: NA
j_gene: TRBJ2-1
abundance: many
v_gene: TRBV6-5
len: 13

CDR3aa: CASSQTGGAQYF
CDR3nt: TGTGCCAGCAGTCAGACAGGGGGGGCCCAGTACTTC
d_gene: TRBD1
j_gene: TRBJ2-5
abundance: many
v_gene: TRBV6-2/TRBV6-3
len: 12

CDR3aa: CASNGQTSTDTQYF
CDR3nt: TGTGCCAGTAACGGACAGACTAGCACAGATACGCAGTATTTT
d_gene: NA
j_gene: TRBJ2-3
abundance: NA
v_gene: TRBV19
len: 14

CDR3aa: CASSDSGEIYNEQFF
CDR3nt: TGTGCCAGCAGTGATAGCGGGGAGATCTACAATGAGCAGTTCTTC
d_gene: TRBD2
j_gene: TRBJ2-1
abundance: NA
v_gene: TRBV12-3/TRBV12-4
len: 15

CDR3aa: CASRSVGDTGELFF
CDR3nt: TGCGCCAGCAGAAGCGTTGGGGACACCGGGGAGCTGTTTTTT
d_gene: NA
j_gene: TRBJ2-2
abundance: NA
v_gene: TRBV5-1
len: 14

CDR3aa: CSASPWTSRTYEQYF
CDR3nt: TGCAGTGCTAGCCCCTGGACTAGTAGAACCTACGAGCAGTACTTC
d_gene: TRBD2
j_gene: TRBJ2-7
abundance: few
v_gene: TRBV20-1
len: 15

CDR3aa: CASTIGSGANVLTF
CDR3nt: TGTGCCAGCACCATAGGGTCTGGGGCCAACGTCCTGACTTTC
d_gene: NA
j_gene: TRBJ2-6
abundance: NA
v_gene: TRBV7-9
len: 14

CDR3aa: CASSEGSIQPQHF
CDR3nt: TGTGCCAGCAGCGAAGGGAGTATACAGCCCCAGCATTTT
d_gene: NA
j_gene: TRBJ1-5
abundance: few
v_gene: TRBV11-2
len: 13

CDR3aa: CASSLGSGGYNEQFF
CDR3nt: TGTGCCAGCAGTTTGGGTAGCGGGGGGTACAATGAGCAGTTCTTC
d_gene: TRBD2
j_gene: TRBJ2-1
abundance: many
v_gene: TRBV12-3/TRBV12-4
len: 15

CDR3aa: CASSFGTGLYNEQFF
CDR3nt: TGTGCCAGCAGTTTTGGGACAGGCCTTTACAATGAGCAGTTCTTC
d_gene: TRBD1
j_gene: TRBJ2-1
abundance: NA
v_gene: TRBV12-3/TRBV12-4
len: 15

CDR3aa: CASSQEVAGAYEQYF
CDR3nt: TGTGCCAGCAGCCAAGAGGTAGCGGGAGCCTACGAGCAGTACTTC
d_gene: TRBD2
j_gene: TRBJ2-7
abundance: many
v_gene: TRBV4-2
len: 15

CDR3aa: CASRSGSTNEKLFF
CDR3nt: TGCGCCAGCAGGTCAGGCTCTACTAATGAAAAACTGTTTTTT
d_gene: NA
j_gene: TRBJ1-4
abundance: NA
v_gene: TRBV5-1
len: 14

CDR3aa: CASSEGRVGTDTQYF
CDR3nt: TGTGCCAGCAGTGAGGGCAGGGTGGGCACAGATACGCAGTATTTT
d_gene: NA
j_gene: TRBJ2-3
abundance: many
v_gene: TRBV2
len: 15